One sample yielded the 26 T cell receptor beta chains listed below, sequenced in a study of shared clonotypes between healthy human individuals. Only in-frame clones appear in the TCRdb table, and some are missing; sequencing was by immunoSEQ multiplex PCR. Of some 2,000,000 clones listed, 90% to 95% are singletons. The specimen sequenced was naive CD4+ T cells sorted from blood. Regarding subset: CD45RA+ positively selected. These receptors were collected from a man between 18 and 35 years old in good health.

The chain uses TRBV4-2 and TRBJ1-2; perhaps TRBD1 as D (6 bases). The CDR3 is 17 residues long. The germline V gene encodes CDR1 LGHNA and CDR2 YNFKEQ. V lost 4 bases to trimming and J lost 0 bases, with 18 bases between them. The CDR3 sequence: CASSLTEQGPSNYGYTF. CDR3 coding DNA: TGTGCCAGCAGCCTTACCGAACAGGGCCCCTCTAACTATGGCTACACCTTC.

The CDR3 DNA reads TGTGCCAGCAGCGATCAGAGGACTGAAGCTTTCTTT. Encoded protein: CASSDQRTEAFF. This chain joins TRBV9 and TRBJ1-1; D uncertain. Trimming shortened V by 3 bases and J by 5 bases, and 8 bases separated the two germline ends. Germline CDR1 reads SGDLS; CDR2 reads YYNGEE. The CDR3 spans 12 residues.

The gene calls are TRBV5-6 and TRBJ2-2; 12 nucleotides agree with TRBD2. The V and J ends lost 0 bases and 10 bases, in that order; junction bases with no gene match: 4. The CDR3 runs to 15 residues. The germline V gene has CDR1 SGHDT and CDR2 YYEEEE. The CDR3 sequence: CASSLATSGRTELFF. The CDR3 DNA follows: TGTGCCAGCAGCTTGGCGACTAGCGGGAGAACGGAGCTGTTTTTT.

In DNA, the CDR3 is TGTGCCAGCAGCCCAAGGACAGGGGGCTCGGAGGAGCAGTTCTTC. It specifies CASSPRTGGSEEQFF. The chain links TRBV5-4 to TRBJ2-1, with 11 positions matching TRBD1. The CDR3 is 15 residues long. Per germline, CDR1 SGHNT and CDR2 YYREEE (reference sequence). V was clipped by 4 bases and J by 10 bases; unmatched bases: 10.

The rearrangement uses TRBV30 and TRBJ1-1; TRBD1 matches at 7 bases. CDR3 size: 14 residues. The J segment lost 3 bases and the V segment lost 2 bases, leaving 6 bases of the junction unmatched. The germline gives CDR1 GTSNPN, CDR2 SVGIG (reference sequence). Here the CDR3 DNA reads TGTGCCTGGAGTCTACAGGGGAAGGACACTGAAGCTTTCTTT. Protein: CAWSLQGKDTEAFF.

The rearrangement joins TRBV5-4 to TRBJ1-4; 9 bases fit TRBD1. The CDR3 has 14 amino acids. Germline values: CDR1 SGHNT, CDR2 YYREEE (reference sequence). Unmatched junction bases numbered 5, after V lost 3 bases and J lost 8 bases. CDR3 region: CASSWGQGEEKLFF. The CDR3 DNA follows: TGTGCCAGCAGCTGGGGACAGGGCGAGGAAAAACTGTTTTTT.

The chain combines TRBV2 with TRBJ1-6, with 9 nucleotides matching TRBD1. This CDR3 has 16 amino acids. V trimming: 3 bases; J trimming: 8 bases; junction bases outside the gene matches: 8. Looked up from germline, CDR1 is SNHLY and CDR2 is FYNNEI. The CDR3: CASSELGTGRHSPLHF. Here the CDR3 DNA reads TGTGCCAGCAGTGAGTTGGGGACAGGGAGACATTCACCCCTCCACTTT. The complete variable domain, with remaining parts taken from reference TRBV2 and TRBJ1-6, reads EPEVTQTPSHQVTQMGQEVILRCVPISNHLYFYWYRQILGQKVEFLVSFYNNEISEKSEIFDDQFSVERPDGSNFTLKIRSTKLEDSAMYFCASSELGTGRHSPLHFGNGTRLTVT.

The chain joins TRBV7-2 to TRBJ1-3; no reliable D call. The V gene's germline CDR1 is SGHTA and CDR2 FQGNSA. V was cut by 5 bases and J by 9 bases, with 8 bases left in between. The CDR3 runs 11 residues. The CDR3 sequence: CASSLGGTIYF. CDR3 DNA sequence: TGTGCCAGCAGCCTAGGTGGCACCATATATTTT.

The V gene is TRBV29-1, the J gene TRBJ2-1; 7 bases align to TRBD2. The germline V gene encodes CDR1 SQVTM and CDR2 ANQGSEA. Losses at the gene ends were 3 bases for V and 7 bases for J; bases not matched to a gene: 3. The CDR3 loop spans 12 amino acids. The CDR3 DNA sequence: TGCAGCGTTGAGCCTAGCGGTAATGAGCAGTTCTTC. Translation gives CSVEPSGNEQFF.

The V and J genes are TRBV19 and TRBJ2-2; 9 nucleotides match TRBD2. CDR1 is LNHDA, CDR2 SQIVND, per germline (reference sequence). V was pared by 6 bases and J by 6 bases, with 8 bases of the junction left unmatched. The CDR3 is 15 residues long. The CDR3 reads CASRGGRALAGELFF. CDR3 bases: TGTGCCAGTAGAGGCGGGAGGGCCCTCGCCGGGGAGCTGTTTTTT.

The J gene is TRBJ2-1, the V gene TRBV11-2; D perhaps matches TRBD1 (6 bases). The CDR3 has 18 amino acids. CDR1 is SGHAT, CDR2 FQNNGV, per germline. Trimming took 4 bases from V and 0 from J, leaving 19 bases between them. Here the CDR3 DNA reads TGTGCCAGCAGCTCCTACACACAGGGCCGGAGCTCCTACAATGAGCAGTTCTTC. Protein sequence: CASSSYTQGRSSYNEQFF.

The CDR3 coding sequence is TGTGCCAGCAGCCAAGGGAGCGGGGGGGCTTATACGCAGTATTTT. Translation: CASSQGSGGAYTQYF. The gene calls are TRBV4-2 and TRBJ2-3; 10 bases fit TRBD2. The V segment lost 1 base and the J segment 7 bases; nucleotides outside the gene matches: 5. The CDR3 is 15 amino acids. Germline lookup yields CDR1 LGHNA and CDR2 YNFKEQ.

In its sample, this clone was seen once. This chain connects TRBV6-4 to TRBJ2-7; the match to TRBD2 covers 7 bases. From germline, CDR1 is MRHNA and CDR2 SNTAGT. CDR3 length: 15 amino acids. The V segment lost 4 bases and the J segment 5 bases; nucleotides outside the gene matches: 11. Written as DNA, the CDR3 is TGTGCCAGCAGTGGCGGCGGGAGCTCGGGGAACGAGCAGTACTTC. This gives the protein CASSGGGSSGNEQYF.

This rearrangement joins TRBV2 to TRBJ2-5; a weak D match, TRBD1 (7 bases). This CDR3 spans 14 amino acids. Trimming took off 5 bases at V and 1 base at J, with 11 bases between the two ends. Germline CDR1 and CDR2: SNHLY and FYNNEI. Here the CDR3 reads CASSRGTVQETQYF. For the CDR3, the DNA is TGTGCCAGCAGTCGCGGGACAGTCCAAGAGACCCAGTACTTC. The entire variable domain, with the rest obtained from reference TRBV2 and TRBJ2-5, is as follows: EPEVTQTPSHQVTQMGQEVILRCVPISNHLYFYWYRQILGQKVEFLVSFYNNEISEKSEIFDDQFSVERPDGSNFTLKIRSTKLEDSAMYFCASSRGTVQETQYFGPGTRLLVL.

This chain connects TRBV5-1 to TRBJ2-5; D gene ambiguous. CDR3 length: 14 amino acids. Germline V gives CDR1 SGHRS, CDR2 YFSETQ. V lost 1 base and J 5 bases, leaving 12 bases between the germline ends. CDR3 bases: TGCGCCAGCAGCTTGAGCCTGGTTGGGGAGACCCAGTACTTC. Protein product: CASSLSLVGETQYF.

The J gene is TRBJ2-7, the V gene TRBV6-6, with 9 bases matching TRBD1. With 7 bases clipped from V and 2 bases from J, the junction kept 6 bases outside the gene matches. This CDR3 region has 14 residues. From germline, CDR1 is MNHNY and CDR2 SVGAGI (reference sequence). In DNA form, the CDR3 reads TGTGCCAGCAAACGAGGACAGGGGCCCTACGAGCAGTACTTC. Amino acids: CASKRGQGPYEQYF.

The rearrangement uses TRBV19 and TRBJ2-2; D not resolved. The CDR3 sequence is 15 residues long. The V gene's germline CDR1 is LNHDA and CDR2 SQIVND (reference sequence). The germline V and J ends were trimmed by 4 bases and 6 bases, with 15 bases remaining between them. The CDR3 reads CASSKSGSLPGELFF. The DNA for the CDR3 is TGTGCCAGTAGTAAATCAGGATCATTACCCGGGGAGCTGTTTTTT. Combining the CDR3 with reference TRBV19 and TRBJ2-2 gives the whole variable domain DGGITQSPKYLFRKEGQNVTLSCEQNLNHDAMYWYRQDPGQGLRLIYYSQIVNDFQKGDIAEGYSVSREKKESFPLTVTSAQKNPTAFYLCASSKSGSLPGELFFGEGSRLTVL.

The chain carries TRBV9 and TRBJ2-3; D is undetermined. The CDR3 is 15 amino acids. The V and J ends lost 2 bases and 0 bases respectively, with 10 bases between them. CDR1 is SGDLS, CDR2 YYNGEE, per germline. The CDR3 DNA reads as TGTGCCAGCAGCGTGGACGGAATGAGCACAGATACGCAGTATTTT. This gives the protein CASSVDGMSTDTQYF.

This clone was counted once. Other DNA sequences within the sample encode an identical CDR3. The chain is built from TRBV18 and TRBJ2-5; no definite D call. Trimming removed 0 bases from V and 2 bases from J, with 4 bases in between. The CDR3 runs to 13 residues. The germline CDR1 and CDR2 sequences are KGHSH and LQKENI. The CDR3 bases are TGTGCCAGCTCACCACCTTCGCAAGAGACCCAGTACTTC. This codes for CASSPPSQETQYF. The full variable domain, in which reference TRBV18 and TRBJ2-5 provide the parts outside the CDR3, is NAGVMQNPRHLVRRRGQEARLRCSPMKGHSHVYWYRQLPEEGLKFMVYLQKENIIDESGMPKERFSAEFPKEGPSILRIQQVVRGDSAAYFCASSPPSQETQYFGPGTRLLVL.

The V and J genes are TRBV27 and TRBJ2-2; D possibly corresponds to TRBD1 (7 bases). The CDR3 length is 15 residues. Looked up from germline, CDR1 is MNHEY and CDR2 is SMNVEV (reference sequence). Trimming removed 6 bases from V and 4 bases from J, with 15 bases in between. Written as DNA, the CDR3 is TGTGCCAGCAGGACAGACAGGGAGGCCACCGGGGAGCTGTTTTTT. This gives the protein CASRTDREATGELFF.

V is TRBV28 and J is TRBJ1-2; weak D call: TRBD1 (5 bases). The CDR3 contains 17 residues. CDR1 is MDHEN, CDR2 SYDVKM, per germline. V lost 5 bases and J lost 1, with 20 bases in between. The CDR3 here is CASSPGTGGRINYGYTF. Written as DNA, the CDR3 is TGTGCCAGCAGTCCCGGGACCGGGGGTCGTATTAACTATGGCTACACCTTC.

The V gene is TRBV30, the J gene TRBJ2-7; 7 bases fit TRBD1. Trimming at V came to 3 bases and at J to 5 bases, leaving 4 bases not matched to a gene. The CDR3 is made up of 12 amino acids. Germline V gene data show CDR1 as GTSNPN and CDR2 as SVGIG (reference sequence). The CDR3 DNA reads as TGTGCCTGGAGCACCGGGACAGACGAGCAGTACTTC. Residues: CAWSTGTDEQYF.

Turning to this clone: The same CDR3 also results from other DNA sequences found in this sample. The chain has TRBV29-1 and TRBJ2-5, with TRBD1 identical over 10 bases. This CDR3 spans 12 amino acids. Looked up from germline, CDR1 is SQVTM and CDR2 is ANQGSEA. Trimming removed 6 bases from V and 5 bases from J; junction bases left unmatched: 3. The CDR3 nucleotides are TGCAGCGTAGACAGGGGGCTGGAGACCCAGTACTTC. This sequence encodes CSVDRGLETQYF.

The CDR3, as DNA: TGTGCCAGCAGCTTGGCGACAGAAAACATTCAGTACTTC. It is translated as CASSLATENIQYF. The V call is TRBV11-2, the J call TRBJ2-4; possibly TRBD1 for D (5 bases). Trimming stripped 3 bases from V and 5 bases from J, with 8 bases between. The CDR3 sequence is 13 residues long. Germline V gene sequence: CDR1 SGHAT, CDR2 FQNNGV.

The chain has TRBV9 and TRBJ2-3, with a weak D call TRBD2 (6 bases). The CDR3 has 15 residues. Trimming took 4 bases from V and 8 from J, leaving 20 bases between them. CDR1 and CDR2 from the germline V gene are SGDLS and YYNGEE. CDR3 in amino acids: CASSSSRGITGTQYF. The CDR3 DNA reads TGTGCCAGCAGCAGTAGCCGGGGGATCACCGGTACGCAGTATTTT.

J is TRBJ2-1 and V is TRBV5-4; D not resolved. V lost 3 bases and J 11 bases, leaving 18 bases between the germline ends. This CDR3 is 14 amino acids long. Germline CDR1 and CDR2: SGHNT and YYREEE (reference sequence). This CDR3 is CASSSRNLGAQQFF. The CDR3 nucleotides read TGTGCCAGCAGCTCCAGAAACTTGGGCGCACAGCAGTTCTTC.